The rows below give T cell receptor beta chains drawn from one sample of a study of T cell repertoires in aging, cancer and after chemotherapy. TCRdb analysed the multiplex PCR reads with MiXCR anew, one entry per CDR3 protein. The table lists roughly 2,300 distinct CDR3 sequences, 20% to 30% of them singletons. The specimen sequenced was blood. The receptor set was obtained from a human donor with a solid tumor. Both conserved end residues are part of each CDR3. A D gene is named only where the DNA matches it firmly. Not every row has a clone size; where given, it reads once, few, many or a size class.

CDR3 length | clone size | J gene | D gene | V gene | CDR3 DNA | CDR3 protein
12 | - | TRBJ1-2 | - | TRBV5-1 | TGCGCCAGCAGCTTGGACAGTTATGGCTACACCTTC | CASSLDSYGYTF
14 | medium-sized | TRBJ2-3 | TRBD2 | TRBV5-4 | TGTGCCAGCACTTGGTGGGGTAGCGGGGGAACGCAGTATTTT | CASTWWGSGGTQYF
17 | few | TRBJ2-2 | - | TRBV7-9 | TGTGCCAGCAGCTTAGTGATCGGTACAGCATGGGGCGGGGAGCTGTTTTTT | CASSLVIGTAWGGELFF
14 | - | TRBJ1-5 | - | TRBV5-1 | TGCGCCAGCAGCTATGACAGTATTGATCAGCCCCAGCATTTT | CASSYDSIDQPQHF
11 | medium-sized | TRBJ1-2 | - | TRBV13 | TGTGCCAGCAGCTCCGGCTATGGCTACACCTTC | CASSSGYGYTF
17 | - | TRBJ2-3 | - | TRBV4-2 | TGTGCCAGCAGCCAAGAAAGAGGGGGGGGCGTCACAGATACGCAGTATTTT | CASSQERGGGVTDTQYF
16 | medium-sized | TRBJ1-5 | - | TRBV19 | TGTGCCAGTAGTATAGTGGGGGGCCGGGGGAATCAGCCCCAGCATTTT | CASSIVGGRGNQPQHF
14 | medium-sized | TRBJ2-7 | TRBD2 | TRBV20-1 | TGCAGTGCTAGGGGACTAGCGGGGGGATACGAGCAGTACTTC | CSARGLAGGYEQYF
16 | - | TRBJ2-2 | - | TRBV10-3 | TGTGCCATCCCCCGAACAGACACCGGAAACACCGGGGAGCTGTTTTTT | CAIPRTDTGNTGELFF
14 | medium-sized | TRBJ2-5 | TRBD2 | TRBV30 | TGTGCCTGGGGCCTTAGCGGGGGGAGGGAGACCCAGTACTTC | CAWGLSGGRETQYF
13 | medium-sized | TRBJ2-3 | - | TRBV6-4 | TGTGCCAGCAGTGTCCAGGGGGGAGATACGCAGTATTTT | CASSVQGGDTQYF
16 | - | TRBJ2-5 | TRBD1 | TRBV7-3 | TGTGCCAGCAGCTTAAGCAACACAGGGGGCGCGGAGACCCAGTACTTC | CASSLSNTGGAETQYF
20 | once | TRBJ2-7 | TRBD2 | TRBV20-1 | TGCAGTGCTAGCCCGAAGCCGGGACTAGCGGGGGAAGTTAGCTACTACGAGCAGTACTTC | CSASPKPGLAGEVSYYEQYF
13 | large | TRBJ1-5 | - | TRBV19 | TGTGCCAGTAGTATAATCGGCAATCAGCCCCAGCATTTT | CASSIIGNQPQHF